Listed below are T cell receptor beta chains from one sample, sequenced in a study of beta chain features in type 1 diabetes. Profiled with immunoSEQ multiplex PCR; TCRdb holds only in-frame clones, not every one. This sample has about 140,000 clones, with about 9.7% found just once. Sequenced input: central memory CD4+ T cells from blood. The source is a middle-aged woman in good health. The CDR3 runs from the conserved cysteine through the conserved F or W. Fields, in order: V gene, D gene, J gene, CDR3 protein. A D gene is named only where the DNA matches it firmly.

TRBV7-2	TRBD1	TRBJ2-7	CASSPTGGGYEQYF
TRBV5-1	TRBD2	TRBJ2-7	CASSLGRGGLYEQYF
TRBV5-8	TRBD2	TRBJ2-7	CASSPLPSGGVPYEQYF
TRBV7-9	NA	TRBJ2-5	CASSLMGGVETQYF
TRBV5-1	TRBD1	TRBJ2-7	CASSPGQGVDEQYF
TRBV2	NA	TRBJ2-7	CASSEAGGRNF
TRBV5-6	NA	TRBJ2-2	CASSLVQGTGELFF
TRBV7-9	NA	TRBJ1-1	CASSLSARQVEAFF
TRBV5-1	NA	TRBJ2-1	CASSPRIVRSDEQFF
TRBV9	NA	TRBJ1-5	CASGTGVNQPQHF
TRBV20-1	TRBD1	TRBJ2-7	CSADRGGEQYF
TRBV27	NA	TRBJ1-4	CASSFRGAATNEKLFF
TRBV19	NA	TRBJ1-1	CASSISLNTEAFF
TRBV19	TRBD1	TRBJ1-2	CATRDRGRFGYGYTF
TRBV7-9	NA	TRBJ1-1	CASSFRVDTEAFF
TRBV7-8	TRBD1	TRBJ1-5	CASTPTGVNQPQHF
TRBV10-3	TRBD2	TRBJ2-7	CAISALDGGNYEQYF
TRBV9	NA	TRBJ1-6	CASRTGSYNSPLHF
TRBV18	NA	TRBJ2-7	CASSQAARNYEQYF
TRBV27	TRBD1	TRBJ1-2	CASTRQGPGWGYGYTF
TRBV11-2	TRBD1	TRBJ2-3	CASSPWGQVVVETDTQYF
TRBV4-3	NA	TRBJ2-2	CASIITESNTGELFF
TRBV15	NA	TRBJ2-4	CATSREDRNIQYF
TRBV7-8	NA	TRBJ2-3	CASSLRKGGSTDTQYF
TRBV18	NA	TRBJ2-1	CASSPTMDEQFF
TRBV7-9	TRBD1	TRBJ2-7	CASSLSQGAGNEQYF
TRBV5-1	TRBD1	TRBJ1-2	CASSEVKGQGANYGYTF
TRBV4-3	TRBD2	TRBJ2-7	CASSQREGAYEQYF
TRBV5-6	NA	TRBJ2-5	CASSLTAQRGKTQYF